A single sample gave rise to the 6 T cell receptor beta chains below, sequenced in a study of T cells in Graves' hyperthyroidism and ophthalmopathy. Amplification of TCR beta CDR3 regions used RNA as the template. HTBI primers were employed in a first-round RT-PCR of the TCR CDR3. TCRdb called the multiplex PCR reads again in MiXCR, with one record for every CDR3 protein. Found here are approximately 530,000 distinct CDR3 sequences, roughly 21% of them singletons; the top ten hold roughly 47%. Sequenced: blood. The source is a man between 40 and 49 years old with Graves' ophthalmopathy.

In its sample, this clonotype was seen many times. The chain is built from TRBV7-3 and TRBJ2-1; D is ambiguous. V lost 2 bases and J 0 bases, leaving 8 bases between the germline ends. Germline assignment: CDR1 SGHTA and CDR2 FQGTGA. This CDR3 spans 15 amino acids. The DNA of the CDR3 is TGTGCCAGCAGCTTATCATACAACTCCTACAATGAGCAGTTCTTC. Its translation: CASSLSYNSYNEQFF.

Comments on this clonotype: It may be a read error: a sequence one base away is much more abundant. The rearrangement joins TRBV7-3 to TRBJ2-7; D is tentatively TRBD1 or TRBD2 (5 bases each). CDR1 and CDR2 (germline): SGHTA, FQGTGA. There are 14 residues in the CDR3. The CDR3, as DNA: TGTACCAGCAGCTTAAACCGGGGCGCTAGGGAGCAGTACTTC. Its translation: CTSSLNRGAREQYF. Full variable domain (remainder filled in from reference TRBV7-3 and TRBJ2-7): GAGVSQTPSNKVTEKGKYVELRCDPISGHTALYWYRQSLGQGPEFLIYFQGTGAADDSGLPNDRFFAVRPEGSVSTLKIQRTERGDSAVYLCTSSLNRGAREQYFGPGTRLTVT.

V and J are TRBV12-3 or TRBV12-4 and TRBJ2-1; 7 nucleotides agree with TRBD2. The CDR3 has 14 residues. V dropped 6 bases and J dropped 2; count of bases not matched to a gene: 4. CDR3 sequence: CASRPLATYNEQFF. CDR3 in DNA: TGTGCCAGCAGACCACTAGCGACCTACAATGAGCAGTTCTTC.

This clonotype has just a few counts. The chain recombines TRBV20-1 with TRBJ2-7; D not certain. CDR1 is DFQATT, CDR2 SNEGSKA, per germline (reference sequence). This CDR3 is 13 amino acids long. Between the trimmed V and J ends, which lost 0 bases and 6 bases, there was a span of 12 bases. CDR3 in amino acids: CSARDTRVFEQYF. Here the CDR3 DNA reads TGCAGTGCTAGAGATACACGGGTCTTCGAGCAGTACTTC.

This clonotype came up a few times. CDR3 sequence: CASSFRARDQPQHF. DNA for the CDR3: TGTGCCAGCAGTTTCAGGGCGAGGGATCAGCCCCAGCATTTT. V usage is TRBV6-1 and J usage is TRBJ1-5; a weak D match, TRBD1 (5 bases). The CDR3 spans 14 residues. Trimming took off 5 bases at V and 5 bases at J, with 13 bases between the two ends. The germline gives CDR1 MNHNS, CDR2 SASEGT.

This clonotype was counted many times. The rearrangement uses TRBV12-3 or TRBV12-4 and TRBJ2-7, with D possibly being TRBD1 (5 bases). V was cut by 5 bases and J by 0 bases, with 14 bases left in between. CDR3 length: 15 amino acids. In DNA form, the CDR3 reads TGTGCCAGCAGTCCCAGGACATTTAGCTCCTACGAGCAGTACTTC. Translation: CASSPRTFSSYEQYF.